One TCR beta chain is described in this entry. The length of the CDR3 is 18 residues. Per the germline V gene, CDR1 is SGHNT and CDR2 is YENEEA. The trim removed 5 bases at V and 10 bases at J, leaving 20 bases unmatched. This specimen belongs to a study of OX40 agonist ivuxolimab in advanced cancers. Whole-study context: Enrolled patients in dose escalation had cancers that were hepatocellular carcinoma, melanoma, renal cell or head and neck cancer. Anti-PD-1, anti-PD-L1 or anti-CTLA-4 therapy given earlier was allowed, and 35% to 50% had some.

Blood was sampled at baseline, cycle 4 day 1, and cycle 7 day 1. Produced via immunoSEQ multiplex PCR; TCRdb's table is partial and in-frame only. Of tens of thousands of clones listed, about 84% are singletons. The chain recombines TRBV11-3 with TRBJ1-5; 10 nucleotides agree with TRBD1. This TCR came from an adult with an advanced solid tumor such as melanoma, head and neck, liver or kidney cancer. Sequenced material: CD4+ or CD8+ T cells sorted from blood, taken in a trial of the OX40 agonist ivuxolimab. DNA for the CDR3: TGTGCCAGCAGCCTTCGAGCCTTCCGTCTCGACAGGGGGCTTCCCCAGCATTTT. Translated, it gives CASSLRAFRLDRGLPQHF.